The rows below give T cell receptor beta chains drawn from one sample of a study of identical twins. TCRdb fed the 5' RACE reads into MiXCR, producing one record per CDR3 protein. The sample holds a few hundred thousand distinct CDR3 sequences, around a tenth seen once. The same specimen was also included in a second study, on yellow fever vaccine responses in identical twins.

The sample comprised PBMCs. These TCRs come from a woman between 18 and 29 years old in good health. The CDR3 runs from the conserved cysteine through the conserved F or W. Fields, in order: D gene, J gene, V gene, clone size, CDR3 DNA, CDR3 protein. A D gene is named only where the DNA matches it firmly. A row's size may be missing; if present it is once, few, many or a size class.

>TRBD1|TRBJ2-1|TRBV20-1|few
TGCAGTGCTAAAGGGGACAGACAGGGGGGGCAGTTCTTC
CSAKGDRQGGQFF
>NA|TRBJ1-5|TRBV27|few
TGTGCCAGCAGTTCCCCGTATAGCAATCAGCCCCAGCATTTT
CASSSPYSNQPQHF
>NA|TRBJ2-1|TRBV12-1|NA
TGTGCCAGCAGGGGCAGCGATCTATACAATGAGCAGTTCTTC
CASRGSDLYNEQFF
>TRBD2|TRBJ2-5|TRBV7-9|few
TGTGCCAGCAGCCACTGGACTAGCGGGCCAGAGACCCAGTACTTC
CASSHWTSGPETQYF
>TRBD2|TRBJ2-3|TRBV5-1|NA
TGCGCCAGCAGCCCGACTAGCGCCACAGATACGCAGTATTTT
CASSPTSATDTQYF
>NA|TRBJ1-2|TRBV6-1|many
TGTGCCAGCAAACGGGGAAGTTCGACTAACTATGGCTACACCTTC
CASKRGSSTNYGYTF
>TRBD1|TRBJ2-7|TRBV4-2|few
TGTGCCAGCAGCCAAGATAATACCGGGACAGGGTTTCCCTACGAGCAGTACTTC
CASSQDNTGTGFPYEQYF
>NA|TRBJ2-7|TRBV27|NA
TGTGCCAGCAGTTTATCAGAGGAATACGAGCAGTACTTC
CASSLSEEYEQYF
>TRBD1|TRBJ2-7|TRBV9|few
TGTGCCAGCAGCGCCCATGGGAATCCGGGACAGGAGGGCTACGAGCAGTACTTC
CASSAHGNPGQEGYEQYF
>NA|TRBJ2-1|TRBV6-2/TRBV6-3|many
TGTGCCAGCAGGAGCTCTTCGTTTAAGTCCTACAATGAGCAGTTCTTC
CASRSSSFKSYNEQFF
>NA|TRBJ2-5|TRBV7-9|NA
TGTGCCAGCAGCGACATGCAAGAGACCCAGTACTTC
CASSDMQETQYF
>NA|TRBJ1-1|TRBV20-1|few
TGCAGTGCTAGCAAAGGCCTGAACACTGAAGCTTTCTTT
CSASKGLNTEAFF
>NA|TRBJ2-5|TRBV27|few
TGTGCCAGCAGCTTATTTAGCGGATCTCAAGAGACCCAGTACTTC
CASSLFSGSQETQYF
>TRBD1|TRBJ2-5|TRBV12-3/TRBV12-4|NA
TGTGCCAGCAGTTTCGGCAGGGGGATCGAGACCCAGTACTTC
CASSFGRGIETQYF
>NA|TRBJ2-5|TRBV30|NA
TGTGCCTGGAGCCGGGGAGAGACCCAGTACTTC
CAWSRGETQYF
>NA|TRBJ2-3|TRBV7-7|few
TGTGCTAGCAGCTCGTGGGCGGCAGATACGCAGTATTTT
CASSSWAADTQYF
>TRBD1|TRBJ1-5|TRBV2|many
TGTGCCAGCAGTGAAGAGGGAGGGGGCACGAATCAGCCCCAGCATTTT
CASSEEGGGTNQPQHF
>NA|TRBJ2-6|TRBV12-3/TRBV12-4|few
TGTGCCAGCAGCTTGAGGCCTGGGGCCAACGTCCTGACTTTC
CASSLRPGANVLTF
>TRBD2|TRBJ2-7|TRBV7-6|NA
TGTGCCAGCAGCTTAGGCGGGGGAAGGGAGTACGAGCAGTACTTC
CASSLGGGREYEQYF
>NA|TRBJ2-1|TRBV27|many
TGTGCCAGCACCGATGGACAAGGTCCGTCAGATGAGCAGTTCTTC
CASTDGQGPSDEQFF
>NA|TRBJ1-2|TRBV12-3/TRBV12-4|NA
TGTGCCAGCAGTTTAGCTGGGGGGAAGTCAAAAAATGGCTACACCTTC
CASSLAGGKSKNGYTF
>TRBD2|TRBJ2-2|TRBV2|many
TGTGCCAGCCGAGGACTAGCGAACACCGGGGAGCTGTTTTTT
CASRGLANTGELFF
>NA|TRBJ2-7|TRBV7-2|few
TGTGCCAGCAGAACTCCGGGCCTATGTGTCTTC
CASRTPGLCVF
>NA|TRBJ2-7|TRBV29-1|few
TGCAGCGCTACGGGGGAACAAGGGCAGTACTTC
CSATGEQGQYF
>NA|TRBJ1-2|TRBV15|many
TGTGCCACCACCCCAGGGACATTTCAAAACTATGGCTACACCTTC
CATTPGTFQNYGYTF
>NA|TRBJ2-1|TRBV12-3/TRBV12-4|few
TGTGCCAGCAGGTTTAGGAATGAGCAGTTCTTC
CASRFRNEQFF
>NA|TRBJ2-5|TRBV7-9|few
TGTGCCAGCAGCTTAGTGGGTCCCACTAAGGGGGAGACCCAGTACTTC
CASSLVGPTKGETQYF
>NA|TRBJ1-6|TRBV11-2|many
TGTGCCAGCAGCTTGGCAGGGGCGGGCAATTCACCCCTCCACTTT
CASSLAGAGNSPLHF
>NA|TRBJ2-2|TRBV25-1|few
TGTGCCAGCAGTTTCGGGCTAGGGAGCGGGGAGCTGTTTTTT
CASSFGLGSGELFF
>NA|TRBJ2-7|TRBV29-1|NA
TGCAGCGCCGCAAAGGGGCTTAAGGGCCCCTACGAGCAGTACTTC
CSAAKGLKGPYEQYF
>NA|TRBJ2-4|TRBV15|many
TGTGCCACCAGCAGCCAGAACTGGCAGTACAGGTACTTC
CATSSQNWQYRYF
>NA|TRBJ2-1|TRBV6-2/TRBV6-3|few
TGTGCCAGCACTCCGACTTGGGTAGGTGAGCAGTTCTTC
CASTPTWVGEQFF
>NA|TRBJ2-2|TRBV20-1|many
TGCAGTCTTTTCCCCCGGGCCGGGGAGCTGTTTTTT
CSLFPRAGELFF
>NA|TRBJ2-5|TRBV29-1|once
TGCAGCGTTTGGACGCGAGAGACCCAGTACTTC
CSVWTRETQYF
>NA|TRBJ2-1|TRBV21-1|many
TGTGCCAGCAGCAAAGGGACGAGACTAGCGGGAGGGCCGTTCTACAATGAGCAGTTCTTC
CASSKGTRLAGGPFYNEQFF
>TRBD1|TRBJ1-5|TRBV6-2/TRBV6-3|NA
TGTGCCAGCAGGTGGGGACAGGGGTCTCAGCCCCAGCATTTT
CASRWGQGSQPQHF
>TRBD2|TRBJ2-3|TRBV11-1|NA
TGTGCCAGCAGCTTAGCGCTAAAAGCGGGAGTCCCCACAGATACGCAGTATTTT
CASSLALKAGVPTDTQYF
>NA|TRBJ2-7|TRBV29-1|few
TGCAGCGTTGATTCCGGACCCTACGAGCAGTACTTC
CSVDSGPYEQYF
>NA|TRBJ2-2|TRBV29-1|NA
TGCAGCGTCTCGGACGGCACCGGGGAGCTGTTTTTT
CSVSDGTGELFF
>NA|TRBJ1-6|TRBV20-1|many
TGCAGTGCTCCGACGACGGCGAATAATTCACCCCTCCACTTT
CSAPTTANNSPLHF
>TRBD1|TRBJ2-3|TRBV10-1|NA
TGCGCCAGCAGTGAGGCGGACAGGGTGGGGGCAGATACGCAGTATTTT
CASSEADRVGADTQYF
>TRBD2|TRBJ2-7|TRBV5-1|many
TGCGCCAGCAGCTTTGGCGGACTAGCGGGGGCTTACGAGCAGTACTTC
CASSFGGLAGAYEQYF
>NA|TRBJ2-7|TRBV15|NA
TGTGCCACCAGCAGAGATCCGCCAGGCGATAACTACGAGCAGTACTTC
CATSRDPPGDNYEQYF
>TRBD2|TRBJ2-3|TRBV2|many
TGTGCCAGCGCCGAACAGACTAGCGGGGGGGCTACGCAGTATTTT
CASAEQTSGGATQYF
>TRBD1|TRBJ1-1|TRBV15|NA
TGTGCCACCAGCAGGGGACAGAAGATGAACACTGAAGCTTTCTTT
CATSRGQKMNTEAFF
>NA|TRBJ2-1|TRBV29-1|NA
TGCAGCGTTACCGACGTTGGACCTGAGCAGTTCTTC
CSVTDVGPEQFF
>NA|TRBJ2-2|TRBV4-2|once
TGTGCCAGCAGCCAAGATCCCGGTGGGAAGAACACCGGGGAGCTGTTTTTT
CASSQDPGGKNTGELFF
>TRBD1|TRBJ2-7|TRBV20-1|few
TGCAGTGCCCCTCCCGGGACAGTGAGCTCCTACGAGCAGTACTTC
CSAPPGTVSSYEQYF
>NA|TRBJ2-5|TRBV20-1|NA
TGCAGTGCGCGGACGGAGGAGACCCAGTACTTC
CSARTEETQYF
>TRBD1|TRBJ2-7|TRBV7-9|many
TGTGCCAGCAGCTTAGGGGACAGGGCCCACGAGCAGTACTTC
CASSLGDRAHEQYF
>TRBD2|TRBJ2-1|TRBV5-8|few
TGTGCCAGCAGTTCCGGACTAGCGGGAGTTGGCTACAATGAGCAGTTCTTC
CASSSGLAGVGYNEQFF
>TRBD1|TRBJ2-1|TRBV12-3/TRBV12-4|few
TGTGCCAGCGGCCGAACCAAAAGACAGGGAACCTCCAATGAGCAGTTCTTC
CASGRTKRQGTSNEQFF
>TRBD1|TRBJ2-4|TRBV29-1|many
TGCAGCGTTGAGGACAGGGCCAAAAACATTCAGTACTTC
CSVEDRAKNIQYF
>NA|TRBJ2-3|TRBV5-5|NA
TGTGCCAGCAGCCCTCGTAGAGGATTAGGAGATACGCAGTATTTT
CASSPRRGLGDTQYF
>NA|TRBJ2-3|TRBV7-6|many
TGTGCCAGCAGATTGGGGTCGGGCGCAGATACGCAGTATTTT
CASRLGSGADTQYF
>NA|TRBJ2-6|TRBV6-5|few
TGTGCCAGCAGCAACCCCTCAGACGTACTGACTTTC
CASSNPSDVLTF
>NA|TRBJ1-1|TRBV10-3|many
TGTGCCATCAGTGAGTCGCCTATTGGACCGCCGAACACTGAAGCTTTCTTT
CAISESPIGPPNTEAFF
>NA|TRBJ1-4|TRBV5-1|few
TGCGCCAGCAGCGGGCTGAAGCGTGAAAAACTGTTTTTT
CASSGLKREKLFF
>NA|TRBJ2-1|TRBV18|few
TGTGCCAGCTCACCACCTTGGGATGAGCAGTTCTTC
CASSPPWDEQFF
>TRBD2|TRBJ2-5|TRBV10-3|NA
TGTGCCATCAGTCCGGGGGGGGAGACCCAGTACTTC
CAISPGGETQYF